This record concerns one T cell receptor (beta chain) sequence. The data stem from a study of blood T cell repertoires in COVID-19. In the authors' workflow: How many nucleated cells were present was estimated from reference gene primer amplification. Data came from immunoSEQ multiplex PCR; TCRdb stores just in-frame clones and leaves some out. The D gene and trimming were derived from the DNA, and the V and J assignments and clone size from that table. The sample has approximately 260,000 clones; 70% to 85% are singletons. V shed 2 bases, J shed 0 bases, and the junction held 4 bases outside the gene matches. Germline CDR1 reads SGHRS; CDR2 reads YFSETQ. This CDR3 contains 17 residues.

The origin of this receptor is an elderly woman with acute or convalescent COVID-19. The chain combines TRBV5-1 with TRBJ2-7; 14 bases map to TRBD2. Sequencing used peripheral blood. The CDR3 reads CASSFATSGGVSYEQYF. Written as DNA, the CDR3 is TGCGCCAGCAGCTTCGCGACTAGCGGGGGGGTCTCCTACGAGCAGTACTTC.